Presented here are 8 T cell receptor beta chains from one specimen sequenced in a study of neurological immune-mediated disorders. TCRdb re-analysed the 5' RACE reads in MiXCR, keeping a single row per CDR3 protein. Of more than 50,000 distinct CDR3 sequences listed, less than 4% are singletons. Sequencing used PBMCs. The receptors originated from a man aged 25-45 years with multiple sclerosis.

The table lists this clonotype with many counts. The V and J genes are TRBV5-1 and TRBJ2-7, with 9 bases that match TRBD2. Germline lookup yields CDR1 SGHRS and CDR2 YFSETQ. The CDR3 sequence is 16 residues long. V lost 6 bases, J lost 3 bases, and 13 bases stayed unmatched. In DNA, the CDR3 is TGCGCCAGCACCCCCAGCGGGGGGCTCATCGGCTACGAGCAGTACTTC. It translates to CASTPSGGLIGYEQYF.

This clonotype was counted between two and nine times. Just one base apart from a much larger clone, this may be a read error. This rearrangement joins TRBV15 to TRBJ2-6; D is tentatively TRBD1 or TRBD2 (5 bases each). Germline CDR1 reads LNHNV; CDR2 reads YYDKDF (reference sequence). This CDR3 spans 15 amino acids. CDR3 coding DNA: TGTGCCACCAGCTCCTTGGACTCTGGGGCCAAAGTCCTGACTTTC. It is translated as CATSSLDSGAKVLTF.

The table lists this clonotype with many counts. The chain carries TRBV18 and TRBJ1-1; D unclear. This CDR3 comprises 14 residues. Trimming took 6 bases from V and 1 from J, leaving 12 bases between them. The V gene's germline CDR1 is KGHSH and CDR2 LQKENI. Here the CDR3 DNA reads TGTGCCAGCTCCCTAACGGAGACGAACACTGAAGCTTTCTTT. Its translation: CASSLTETNTEAFF.

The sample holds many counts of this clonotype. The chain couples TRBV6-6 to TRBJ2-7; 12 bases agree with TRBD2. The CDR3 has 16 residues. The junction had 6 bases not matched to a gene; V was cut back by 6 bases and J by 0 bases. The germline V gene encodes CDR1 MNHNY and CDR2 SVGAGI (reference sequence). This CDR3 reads CASSLGTSGSSYEQYF. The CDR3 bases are TGTGCCAGCAGCCTCGGGACTAGCGGGTCCTCCTACGAGCAGTACTTC.

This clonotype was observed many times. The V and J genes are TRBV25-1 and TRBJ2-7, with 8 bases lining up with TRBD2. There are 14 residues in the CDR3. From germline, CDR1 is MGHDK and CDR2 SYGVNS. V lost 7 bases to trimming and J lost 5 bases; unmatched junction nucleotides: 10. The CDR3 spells CASTRGAGGNEQYF. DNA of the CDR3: TGTGCCAGCACCCGTGGCGCGGGGGGCAACGAGCAGTACTTC.

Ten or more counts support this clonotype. The CDR3 coding sequence is TGTGCCACCAGCTGGGGACAGGTCCTCGGATATAACATGAACACTGAAGCTTTCTTT. Its protein product is CATSWGQVLGYNMNTEAFF. This chain uses TRBV15 with TRBJ1-1; 8 positions agree with TRBD1. The CDR3 totals 19 residues. CDR1 is LNHNV and CDR2 is YYDKDF in the germline V gene (reference sequence). With 5 bases clipped from V and 0 bases from J, the junction kept 17 bases outside the gene matches.

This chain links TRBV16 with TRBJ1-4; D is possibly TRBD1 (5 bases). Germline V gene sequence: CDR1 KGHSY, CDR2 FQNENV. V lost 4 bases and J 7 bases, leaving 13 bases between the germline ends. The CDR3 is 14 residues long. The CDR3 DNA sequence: TGTGCCAGCAGCCCTGAGGGAAGGGGTGAAAAACTGTTTTTT. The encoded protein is CASSPEGRGEKLFF.

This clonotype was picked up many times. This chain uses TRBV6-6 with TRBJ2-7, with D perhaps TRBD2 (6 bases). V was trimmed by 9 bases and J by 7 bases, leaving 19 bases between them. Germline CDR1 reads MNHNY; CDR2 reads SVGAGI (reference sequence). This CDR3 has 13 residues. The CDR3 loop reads CASRDFGGWEQYF. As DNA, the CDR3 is TGTGCCAGTCGGGACTTTGGAGGCTGGGAGCAGTACTTC.